This is a list of T cell receptor beta chains from one sample in a study of T cell responses to AZD1222 COVID-19 vaccine. The method was immunoSEQ multiplex PCR; TCRdb's version includes in-frame clones alone and lacks a portion of them. Its clone listing holds over 130,000 clones. The sample was peripheral blood. The receptor source for this set is an adult in good health. The conserved cysteine and the conserved F or W are not part of the CDR3 here. The D gene is left open where the match is weak.

j_call v_call d_call cdr3_aa
TRBJ1-4 TRBV6-5 TRBD1 ASSPDRGSEKLF
TRBJ2-3 TRBV9 - ASSAGLTSTDTQY
TRBJ2-1 TRBV4-1 - ASSSGLNDEQF
TRBJ1-6 TRBV4-3 - ASSQDLSRSSPLH
TRBJ2-3 TRBV3-1/TRBV3-2 TRBD2 ASSSSGGARY
TRBJ2-1 TRBV5-1 TRBD2 ASSLVVAGNNEQF
TRBJ2-1 TRBV7-2 TRBD2 ASSSQLAGFYNEQF
TRBJ1-6 TRBV25-1 - ASSASGSSYNSPLH
TRBJ2-5 TRBV3-1/TRBV3-2 - ASSRGGGPETQY
TRBJ1-2 TRBV9 - ASSPIGRSNYGYT
TRBJ1-3 TRBV19 - ASSAPGTHSGNTIY
TRBJ1-2 TRBV19 - ASSTTGTFYGYT
TRBJ2-3 TRBV10-3 - AISEVGASGGTQY
TRBJ1-2 TRBV2 - ASRPTESYGYT
TRBJ1-1 TRBV11-3 - ASSKQPNTEAF
TRBJ1-2 TRBV19 TRBD1 ASSTGGFGYT
TRBJ2-5 TRBV5-4 TRBD2 ASSLGGLAGAETQY
TRBJ2-1 TRBV2 TRBD2 ASSDRGGRSEQF
TRBJ2-2 TRBV10-1 - AKRANSRGDFDTGELF
TRBJ1-1 TRBV6-5 - ASSYSGAPRTEAF
TRBJ2-1 TRBV19 - ASNIGLHGEQF
TRBJ1-1 TRBV5-1 - ASSSSGGGTEAF
TRBJ2-3 TRBV6-2/TRBV6-3 TRBD1 ASSYLPGQGVRADTQY
TRBJ1-2 TRBV9 TRBD1 ASSVLGQAYGYT
TRBJ1-1 TRBV5-4 - ASSNDRLGTEAF
TRBJ2-6 TRBV5-5 - ASSFTVTGANVLT
TRBJ2-7 TRBV5-5 TRBD1 ASSLALRQGRYEQY
TRBJ1-1 TRBV19 - ASRNGLQANTEAF
TRBJ1-4 TRBV30 TRBD1 AWTLTGTQLF